The table lists the clone carrying this TCR beta chain with a few counts. Its antigen is still unknown. A second PCR, run for roughly 6 to 11 cycles, used a sample-barcoded 5' primer plus a J-beta primer mix. TCRdb analysed the 5' RACE reads with MiXCR anew, one entry per CDR3 protein. This table holds under 850,000 distinct CDR3 sequences, roughly 34% found once. The data were obtained in a study of blood T cells in healthy people across ages. The overall study: Through template switching, about one barcoded beta molecule was captured per two T cells, as measured in model experiments.

Caucasian, healthy and from Russia, the donors were aged between 6 and 90. CDR3 length equals 13 residues. V lost 4 bases and J lost 6, with 10 bases in between. Study-level results: Samples with more naive T cells showed higher observed beta diversity. The unsorted PBMCs prevented any conclusive comparison of naive versus antigen-experienced cells.

The receptor comes from a man aged 18 to 30 in good health. Sequencing was carried out using blood. The rearrangement joins TRBV12-3 or TRBV12-4 to TRBJ2-1, with D possibly TRBD2 on 5 matching bases. CDR3 DNA: TGTGCCAGCAGTTCTGGACTCACCAATGAGCAGTTCTTC. Amino acids: CASSSGLTNEQFF.